The clone carrying this TCR beta chain was picked up one time. Original analysis: Amplification with reference gene primers provided the estimates of nucleated cell counts. The repertoire was sequenced with immunoSEQ multiplex PCR; TCRdb's copy has only in-frame clones and lacks some. The V and J calls and clone size were taken over from that table, and D and trimming were inferred from the DNA. The table has a few hundred thousand clones, around 89% seen once. The ends lost 0 bases at V and 4 bases at J; junction bases unmatched: 5. This CDR3 has 14 residues. Germline CDR1 and CDR2: GTSNPN and SVGIG (reference sequence). The data stem from a study of blood T cell repertoires in COVID-19. On the study more broadly: Sites in the United States, Italy and Spain provided acute and convalescent COVID-19 samples. T cells, B-cell-depleted T cells, or PBMCs supplied cDNA or gDNA.

The J gene is TRBJ1-1, the V gene TRBV30, with TRBD1 matching over 7 bases. The sample was peripheral blood. The clonotype was recovered from a man aged 60-69 years who had recovered from COVID-19. CDR3: CAWSVYSGGTEAFF. As DNA, the CDR3 is TGTGCCTGGAGTGTATACTCAGGGGGCACTGAAGCTTTCTTT.